The rows below give T cell receptor beta chains drawn from one sample of a study of T cells in Graves' hyperthyroidism and ophthalmopathy. TCRdb used MiXCR to reprocess the multiplex PCR reads, holding one entry per CDR3 protein. The sample contains approximately 610,000 distinct CDR3 sequences, 16% of which appear only once. Input material: blood. Source of these receptors: a woman aged 18-29 years with Graves' hyperthyroidism. The CDR3 runs from the conserved cysteine through the conserved F or W. The D gene is left open where the match is weak. Size values are once, few and many counts, or a class for expanded clones, and some rows have none.

clone_size: many
v_call: TRBV3-1
j_call: TRBJ2-7
d_call: TRBD2
cdr3_aa: CASRLTSGESYEQYF
cdr3_nt: TGTGCCAGCAGGTTAACTAGCGGGGAAAGCTACGAGCAGTACTTC

clone_size: NA
v_call: TRBV19
j_call: TRBJ2-7
d_call: TRBD1
cdr3_aa: CASSIDLGRGTEQYF
cdr3_nt: TGTGCCAGTAGTATAGATTTGGGCAGGGGGACCGAGCAGTACTTC

clone_size: many
v_call: TRBV12-3/TRBV12-4
j_call: TRBJ1-1
d_call: NA
cdr3_aa: CASSLRIEAFF
cdr3_nt: TGTGCCAGCAGTTTGAGGATCGAGGCTTTCTTT

clone_size: NA
v_call: TRBV11-2
j_call: TRBJ2-2
d_call: NA
cdr3_aa: CASSSNTLGELFF
cdr3_nt: TGTGCCAGCAGCTCGAATACCCTCGGGGAGCTGTTTTTT

clone_size: many
v_call: TRBV20-1
j_call: TRBJ1-3
d_call: NA
cdr3_aa: CSAETGTNSGNTIYF
cdr3_nt: TGCAGTGCTGAAACCGGGACGAACTCTGGAAACACCATATATTTT

clone_size: many
v_call: TRBV6-1
j_call: TRBJ2-2
d_call: NA
cdr3_aa: CASSFQTRGGGELFF
cdr3_nt: TGTGCCAGCAGTTTCCAAACCAGGGGGGGCGGGGAGCTGTTTTTT

clone_size: NA
v_call: TRBV29-1
j_call: TRBJ2-7
d_call: TRBD2
cdr3_aa: CSVRAGGFLESSSYEQYF
cdr3_nt: TGCAGCGTTAGGGCGGGAGGTTTCCTAGAATCCAGCTCCTACGAGCAGTACTTC

clone_size: many
v_call: TRBV11-3
j_call: TRBJ1-2
d_call: TRBD1
cdr3_aa: CASSVRGHGYTF
cdr3_nt: TGTGCCAGCAGCGTCAGGGGGCATGGCTACACCTTC

clone_size: NA
v_call: TRBV4-2
j_call: TRBJ2-1
d_call: TRBD2
cdr3_aa: CASSQSLAVGNEQFF
cdr3_nt: TGTGCCAGCAGCCAATCGCTAGCGGTCGGAAATGAGCAGTTCTTC

clone_size: few
v_call: TRBV2
j_call: TRBJ2-5
d_call: NA
cdr3_aa: CASNQLVVETQYF
cdr3_nt: TGTGCCAGCAATCAACTAGTAGTGGAGACCCAGTACTTC

clone_size: NA
v_call: TRBV28
j_call: TRBJ2-7
d_call: NA
cdr3_aa: CASRSVGVRAYEQYF
cdr3_nt: TGTGCCAGCAGATCTGTGGGGGTAAGGGCCTACGAGCAGTACTTC

clone_size: many
v_call: TRBV2
j_call: TRBJ2-5
d_call: TRBD2
cdr3_aa: CASGGLAEETQYF
cdr3_nt: TGTGCCAGCGGCGGACTAGCTGAAGAGACCCAGTACTTC

clone_size: many
v_call: TRBV3-1
j_call: TRBJ2-7
d_call: TRBD1
cdr3_aa: CASSRKGSTTGAYEQYF
cdr3_nt: TGTGCCAGCAGCCGCAAAGGATCAACGACAGGGGCCTACGAGCAGTACTTC

clone_size: few
v_call: TRBV5-1
j_call: TRBJ2-1
d_call: NA
cdr3_aa: CASSLDPGYNERFF
cdr3_nt: TGCGCCAGCAGCTTGGATCCAGGGTACAATGAGCGGTTCTTC

clone_size: many
v_call: TRBV12-3/TRBV12-4
j_call: TRBJ1-4
d_call: NA
cdr3_aa: CASSPDGNEKLFF
cdr3_nt: TGTGCCAGCAGCCCGGACGGTAATGAAAAACTGTTTTTT

clone_size: many
v_call: TRBV20-1
j_call: TRBJ2-3
d_call: TRBD2
cdr3_aa: CSAVAGVGTDTQYF
cdr3_nt: TGCAGTGCAGTAGCGGGGGTGGGTACAGATACGCAGTATTTT

clone_size: NA
v_call: TRBV19
j_call: TRBJ1-1
d_call: TRBD1
cdr3_aa: CASGAGGYTEAFF
cdr3_nt: TGTGCCAGTGGGGCAGGGGGCTACACTGAAGCTTTCTTT

clone_size: NA
v_call: TRBV3-1
j_call: TRBJ1-5
d_call: NA
cdr3_aa: CASSHSGPLQGGNQPQHF
cdr3_nt: TGTGCCAGCAGCCATTCTGGTCCTTTACAGGGTGGCAATCAGCCCCAGCATTTT

clone_size: NA
v_call: TRBV20-1
j_call: TRBJ1-5
d_call: NA
cdr3_aa: CSASSQATNQPQHF
cdr3_nt: TGCAGTGCTAGCAGTCAGGCTACCAATCAGCCCCAGCATTTT

clone_size: NA
v_call: TRBV4-2
j_call: TRBJ1-5
d_call: NA
cdr3_aa: CASSQEGGSTRPQHF
cdr3_nt: TGTGCCAGCAGCCAGGAGGGGGGAAGTACTCGGCCCCAGCATTTT

clone_size: NA
v_call: TRBV20-1
j_call: TRBJ2-3
d_call: NA
cdr3_aa: CSARDLGGWADTQYF
cdr3_nt: TGCAGTGCTAGAGATTTGGGGGGCTGGGCAGATACGCAGTATTTT

clone_size: NA
v_call: TRBV4-3
j_call: TRBJ2-1
d_call: NA
cdr3_aa: CASSQGRGPYNEQFF
cdr3_nt: TGCGCCAGCAGCCAAGGTCGGGGGCCTTACAATGAGCAGTTCTTC

clone_size: NA
v_call: TRBV7-9
j_call: TRBJ1-2
d_call: NA
cdr3_aa: CASSFDSSSGYTF
cdr3_nt: TGTGCCAGCAGCTTCGACAGTTCCTCGGGCTACACCTTC